Given below is one T cell receptor (beta chain) in context. The data stem from a study of blood T cell repertoires in COVID-19. Clones were sequenced by immunoSEQ multiplex PCR, and TCRdb holds only the in-frame ones, with some missing. The sample has around 150,000 clones, about 75% seen once. V shed 6 bases and J 4 bases; nucleotides not matched to a gene: 8. The CDR3 sequence is 14 residues long. Germline V gene lookup returns CDR1 ENHRY and CDR2 SYGVKD. This receptor was obtained from a woman in her forties or fifties who had recovered from COVID-19. Source material: PBMCs or T cells enriched from blood (not recorded which). The chain is built from TRBV10-3 and TRBJ1-2, with 7 bases identical to TRBD1. CDR3 residues: CAIRTYRGSYGYTF. CDR3 sequence (DNA): TGTGCCATCAGAACCTACAGGGGCTCCTATGGCTACACCTTC.